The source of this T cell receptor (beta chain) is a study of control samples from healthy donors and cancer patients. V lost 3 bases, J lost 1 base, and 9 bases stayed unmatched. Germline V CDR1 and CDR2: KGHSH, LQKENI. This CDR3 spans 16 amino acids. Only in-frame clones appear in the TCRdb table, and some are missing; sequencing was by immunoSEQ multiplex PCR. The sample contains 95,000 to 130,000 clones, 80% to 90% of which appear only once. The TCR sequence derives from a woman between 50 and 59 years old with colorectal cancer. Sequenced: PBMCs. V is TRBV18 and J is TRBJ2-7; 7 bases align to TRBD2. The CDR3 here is CASSPQSPGGSYEQYF. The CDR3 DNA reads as TGTGCCAGCTCACCGCAGAGTCCGGGGGGATCCTACGAGCAGTACTTC.